The following is a T cell receptor (beta chain) sequence with its context. Its antigen is not identified. This sample is drawn from a study of blood T cells in healthy people across ages. The study's findings and limits: A strong correlation was seen between TCR beta diversity and naive T cell percentage.

The donors, all healthy, were Caucasians living in Russia, aged roughly 6 to 90. Using a J-beta primer mix together with a sample-barcoded 5' primer, a second PCR was run for roughly 7 to 12 cycles. TCRdb recomputed calls from the 5' RACE reads with MiXCR, one row per CDR3 protein. The table records around 1.5 million distinct CDR3 sequences, around 59% of them present only once. Trimming removed 1 base at V and 10 bases at J, with 17 bases between. CDR3 length: 15 residues. From germline, CDR1 is LGHNA and CDR2 YSLEER. The specimen was blood. The rearrangement joins TRBV4-3 to TRBJ2-1; possible D gene TRBD2, 7 bases. This sequence was found in a man between 18 and 35 years old in good health. The CDR3 reads CASSQGAGGPSEQFF. The CDR3 region has the DNA TGCGCCAGCAGCCAAGGAGCCGGGGGGCCATCCGAGCAGTTCTTC.